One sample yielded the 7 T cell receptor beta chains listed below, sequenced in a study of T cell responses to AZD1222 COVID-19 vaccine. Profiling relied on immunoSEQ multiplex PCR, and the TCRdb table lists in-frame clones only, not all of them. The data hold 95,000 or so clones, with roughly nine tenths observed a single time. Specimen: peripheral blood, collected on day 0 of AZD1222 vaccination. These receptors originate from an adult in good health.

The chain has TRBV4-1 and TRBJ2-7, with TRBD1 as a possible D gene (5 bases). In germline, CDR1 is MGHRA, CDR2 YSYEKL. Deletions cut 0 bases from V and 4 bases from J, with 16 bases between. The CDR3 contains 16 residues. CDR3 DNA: TGCGCCAGCAGCCAAGACTTTCGACAGATCCCTTACGAGCAGTACTTC. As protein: CASSQDFRQIPYEQYF.

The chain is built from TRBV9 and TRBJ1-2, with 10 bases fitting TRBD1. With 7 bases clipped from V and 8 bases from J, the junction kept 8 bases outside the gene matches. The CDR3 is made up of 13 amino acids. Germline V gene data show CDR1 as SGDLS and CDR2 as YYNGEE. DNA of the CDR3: TGTGCCAGCGAGGGGACAGGGGAGAGAGGCTACACCTTC. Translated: CASEGTGERGYTF.

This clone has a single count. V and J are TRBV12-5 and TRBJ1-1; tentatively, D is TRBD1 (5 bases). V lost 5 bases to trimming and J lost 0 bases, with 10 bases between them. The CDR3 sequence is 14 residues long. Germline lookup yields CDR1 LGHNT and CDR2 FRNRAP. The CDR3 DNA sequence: TGTGCTAGTGGTGGGACTCTACTGAACACTGAAGCTTTCTTT. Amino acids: CASGGTLLNTEAFF.

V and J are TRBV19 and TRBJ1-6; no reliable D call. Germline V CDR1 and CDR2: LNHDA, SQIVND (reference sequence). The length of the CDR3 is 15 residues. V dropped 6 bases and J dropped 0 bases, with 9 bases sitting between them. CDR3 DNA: TGTGCCAGTAGCGTTGCAAGCTCCTATAATTCACCCCTCCACTTT. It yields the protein CASSVASSYNSPLHF.

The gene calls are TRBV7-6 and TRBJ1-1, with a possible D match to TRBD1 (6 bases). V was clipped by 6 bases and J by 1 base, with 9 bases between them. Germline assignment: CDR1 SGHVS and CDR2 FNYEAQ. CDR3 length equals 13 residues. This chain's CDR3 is CASRGQPNTEAFF. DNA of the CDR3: TGTGCCAGCAGAGGACAGCCGAACACTGAAGCTTTCTTT.

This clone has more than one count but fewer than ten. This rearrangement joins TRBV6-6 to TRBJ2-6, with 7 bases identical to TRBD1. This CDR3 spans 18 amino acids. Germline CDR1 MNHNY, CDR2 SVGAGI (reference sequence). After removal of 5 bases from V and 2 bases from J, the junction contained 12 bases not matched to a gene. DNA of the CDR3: TGTGCCAGCAGTCCAACGACAGGGACGGGTCCTGGGGCCAACGTCCTGACTTTC. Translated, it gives CASSPTTGTGPGANVLTF.

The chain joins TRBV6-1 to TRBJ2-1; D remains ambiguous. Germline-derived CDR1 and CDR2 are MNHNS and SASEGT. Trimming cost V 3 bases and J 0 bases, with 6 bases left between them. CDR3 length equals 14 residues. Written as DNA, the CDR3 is TGTGCCAGCAGTGACCCGGACTCCTACAATGAGCAGTTCTTC. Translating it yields CASSDPDSYNEQFF.